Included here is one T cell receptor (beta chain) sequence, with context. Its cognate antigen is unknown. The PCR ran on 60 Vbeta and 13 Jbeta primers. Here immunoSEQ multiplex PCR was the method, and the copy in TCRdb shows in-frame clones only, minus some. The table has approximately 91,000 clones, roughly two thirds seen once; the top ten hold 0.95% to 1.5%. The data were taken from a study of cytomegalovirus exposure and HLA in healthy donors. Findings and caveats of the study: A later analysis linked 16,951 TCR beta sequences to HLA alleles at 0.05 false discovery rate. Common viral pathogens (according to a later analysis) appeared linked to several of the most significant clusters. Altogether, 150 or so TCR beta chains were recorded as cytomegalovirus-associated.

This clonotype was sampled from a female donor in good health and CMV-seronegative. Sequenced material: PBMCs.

CDR3 loop: CASSLQGYEQYF. The CDR3 DNA reads as TGTGCCAGCAGCCTACAGGGGTACGAGCAGTACTTC. The chain links TRBV28 to TRBJ2-7; TRBD1 matches at 7 bases. Trimming took 6 bases from V and 4 from J; bases not matched to a gene: 3. In germline, CDR1 is MDHEN, CDR2 SYDVKM. The CDR3 loop spans 12 amino acids.